This TCR beta chain was identified in a study of T cell responses to AZD1222 COVID-19 vaccine. The overall study: Second-dose timings of about 4 or about 12 weeks were pooled. Study-level results: Spike was spanned by vaccine-associated CD4 TCRs, with dominance at 160-218 and 743-854. Repertoire collection took place solely once the T cell response had peaked.

Remarks on this clone: What it binds is not known.

The table came from immunoSEQ multiplex PCR; TCRdb's copy has only in-frame clones and leaves some out. The table shows 150,000 or so clones, with approximately 88% occurring only once. Losses at the gene ends were 4 bases for V and 6 bases for J; bases not matched to a gene: 5. This CDR3 contains 16 residues. Germline CDR1 MNHEY, CDR2 SMNVEV (reference sequence). The starting material was peripheral blood, obtained on day 0 of AZD1222 vaccination. The TCR originated in an adult in good health. The chain carries TRBV27 and TRBJ2-1, with TRBD2 identical over 14 bases. The CDR3 reads CASSWGGTSGSNEQFF. The CDR3 DNA is TGTGCCAGCAGTTGGGGAGGGACTAGCGGGAGCAATGAGCAGTTCTTC.